The source of this T cell receptor (beta chain) is a study of blood T cell repertoires in COVID-19 (dated by TCRdb to about 2020). Study-wide context: The collaborator samples originated in the United States, Italy and Spain and spanned the acute and convalescent phases of COVID-19. Samples were obtained from the ongoing ImmuneRACE study (first 160 participants) and from about 1,300 subjects provided by 6 global collaborators. The prospective study material was composed of cDNA or gDNA derived from T cells, B-cell-depleted T cells, or PBMCs. HLA class I and class II types, where available, came from metadata supplied by the sample provider rather than from assay-based typing. A de-identified subject ID, COVID-19 status, age in years and sex were almost always included in the sample metadata. The repertoires were released in a freely available public database intended as a resource for research on the immune response to SARS-CoV-2. Subjects who had been exposed to COVID-19, were actively infected with it, or had recovered from it provided the deeply sampled blood TCRbeta repertoires that made up the dataset. The paper's findings and limits, for the study overall: How much clinical and demographic metadata was included differed by source and by participant, and the metadata was provided uncurated.

At one collaborating source in Seattle, patients were enrolled during active infection and were followed longitudinally through the course of disease. The collaborating institutions used their own protocols to collect whole blood in K2EDTA tubes. For TCRbeta analysis, collaborators shipped samples as frozen whole blood, isolated PBMCs, or DNA extracted from either of those sample types. The immunoSEQ Assay, a bias-controlled multiplex PCR, was used to amplify TCRbeta CDR3 regions from genomic DNA. The study's processing was this. The number of nucleated cells in each sample was estimated by amplification of reference gene primers within the assay. Sequence reads were collapsed and filtered to measure the absolute abundance of every unique TCRbeta CDR3 rearrangement. For each sample, productive Simpson clonality was calculated as the square root of Simpson's diversity index across productive rearrangements. Not all clones reach the TCRdb copy of this immuneACCESS table, which keeps in-frame sequences only. Checked studies attribute under half of the gap to unresolved V genes and leave the rest unexplained. V, J and clone size are taken as reported in that table, and D and trimming were inferred from the DNA itself. For this sample there are over 75,000 clones; 70% to 90% appear just once. The ten largest clones add up to around 3.9% of the sample.

About this clone: What antigen it recognizes has not been identified. One base away there is no much larger clone; base qualities are not given.

CDR1 is given as GTSNPN and CDR2 as SVGIG, both from the germline V gene (reference sequence). The junction shows trimming of 1 base on V and 3 bases on J, plus 16 bases between the germline ends. The cysteine opens and the phenylalanine closes a CDR3 of 16 amino acids. The kept DNA is CDR3 alone, 48 bases in frame from the first base. The rearranged chain carries TRBV30 and TRBJ2-1; the D segment could be TRBD2, given 6 matching bases. Sequencing used peripheral blood. The TCR sequence derives from a human donor with COVID-19, enrolled during active disease. The donor label of this sample is uncertain. The DNA sequence follows: TGTGCCTGGAGTGATATCGGCGGGGCTTACTACAATGAGCAGTTCTTC. It codes for CAWSDIGGAYYNEQFF. This CDR3, with the reference TRBV30 and TRBJ2-1 proteins standing in past its ends, gives the full variable domain SQTIHQWPATLVQPVGSPLSLECTVEGTSNPNLYWYRQAAGRGLQLLFYSVGIGQISSEVPQNLSASRPQDRQFILSSKKLLLSDSGFYLCAWSDIGGAYYNEQFFGPGTRLTVL.